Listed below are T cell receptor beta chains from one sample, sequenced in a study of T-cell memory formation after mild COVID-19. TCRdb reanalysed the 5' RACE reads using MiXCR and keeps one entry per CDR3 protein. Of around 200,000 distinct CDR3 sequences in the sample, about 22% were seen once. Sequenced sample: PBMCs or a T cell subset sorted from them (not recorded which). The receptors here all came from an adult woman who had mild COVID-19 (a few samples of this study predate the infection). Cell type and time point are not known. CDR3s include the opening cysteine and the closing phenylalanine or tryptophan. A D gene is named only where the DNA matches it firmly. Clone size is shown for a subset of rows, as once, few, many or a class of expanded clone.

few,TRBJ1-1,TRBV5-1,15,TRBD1,TGCGCCAGCAGCTTGGGTCAGGGGGCCGGGACTGAAGCTTTCTTT,CASSLGQGAGTEAFF
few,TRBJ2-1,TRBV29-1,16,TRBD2,TGCAGCGTTGAGGGACTAGCGGAGAAACTATACAATGAGCAGTTCTTC,CSVEGLAEKLYNEQFF
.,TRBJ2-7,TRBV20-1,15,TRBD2,TGCAGTGCTAGAGATGGGTACGGACTAGCCCACGAGCAGTACTTC,CSARDGYGLAHEQYF
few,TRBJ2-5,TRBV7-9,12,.,TGTGCCAGCAGCCTTACAGATGAGACCCAGTACTTC,CASSLTDETQYF
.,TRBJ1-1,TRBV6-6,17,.,TGTGCCAGCAGCCCCTCGGTATGGCGAACACAAAACACTGAAGCTTTCTTT,CASSPSVWRTQNTEAFF
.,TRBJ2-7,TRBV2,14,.,TGTGCCAGCAGTACTGGACAGTCAACCTACGAGCAGTACTTC,CASSTGQSTYEQYF
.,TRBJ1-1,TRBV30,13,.,TGTGCCTGGAGCCGGGCGGTTTGGACTGAAGCTTTCTTT,CAWSRAVWTEAFF
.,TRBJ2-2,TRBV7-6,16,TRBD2,TGTGCCAGCAGCTTAGCTTCTAGCGGGAACACCGGGGAGCTGTTTTTT,CASSLASSGNTGELFF
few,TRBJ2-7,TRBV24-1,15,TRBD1,TGTGCCACCAGTGGCCCGGGACAGGGTGGTTACGAGCAGTACTTC,CATSGPGQGGYEQYF
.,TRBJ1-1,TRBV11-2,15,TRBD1,TGTGCCAGCAGCCTCTGGACAGGCACTAACACTGAAGCTTTCTTT,CASSLWTGTNTEAFF
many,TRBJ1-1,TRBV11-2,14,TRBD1,TGTGCCAGCAGCTGGGGACAGTTGAACACTGAAGCTTTCTTT,CASSWGQLNTEAFF
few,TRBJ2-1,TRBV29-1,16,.,TGCAGCGTTTTCGGGACCCTTAGGAGCTCCTACAATGAGCAGTTCTTC,CSVFGTLRSSYNEQFF
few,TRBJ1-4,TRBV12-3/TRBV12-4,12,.,TGTGCCAGCAGTTCGTCCCATGAAAAACTGTTTTTT,CASSSSHEKLFF
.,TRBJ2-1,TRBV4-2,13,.,TGTGCCAGCAGCCAAGCGCTATGGGATGAGCAGTTCTTC,CASSQALWDEQFF
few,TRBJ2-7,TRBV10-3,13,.,TGTGCCATCAGTGAGGTGGCGACCTACGAGCAGTACTTC,CAISEVATYEQYF
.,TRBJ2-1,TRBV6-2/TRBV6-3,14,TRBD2,TGTGCCAGCAGTTGGGACTACGGCGGGCATGAGCAGTTCTTC,CASSWDYGGHEQFF
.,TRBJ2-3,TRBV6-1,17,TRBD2,TGTGCCAGCAGTGAAGAGTGGGCTAGCGGGGGGTTAGGTACGCAGTATTTT,CASSEEWASGGLGTQYF
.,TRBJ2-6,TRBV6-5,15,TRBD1,TGTGCCAGCAGTGACAGGGTTACTGGGGCCAACGTCCTGACTTTC,CASSDRVTGANVLTF
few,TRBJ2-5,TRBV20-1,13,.,TGCAGTGCTCCCAGGGGGCGGGAGGAGACCCAGTACTTC,CSAPRGREETQYF
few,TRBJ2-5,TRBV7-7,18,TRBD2,TGTGCTAGCACCCCCCGCCTAGCGGGGAGGGGGTACCAAGAGACCCAGTACTTC,CASTPRLAGRGYQETQYF
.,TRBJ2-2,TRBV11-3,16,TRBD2,TGTGCCAGCAGCTCACTAGCGGGACCTAACACCGGGGAGCTGTTTTTT,CASSSLAGPNTGELFF
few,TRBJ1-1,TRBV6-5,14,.,TGTGCCAGCAGTTACACAGGAGAAGGAACTGAAGCTTTCTTT,CASSYTGEGTEAFF
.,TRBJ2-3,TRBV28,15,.,TGTGCCAGCAGTCCCCTGAGGGGAGGCACAGATACGCAGTATTTT,CASSPLRGGTDTQYF
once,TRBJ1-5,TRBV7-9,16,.,TGTGCCAGCAGCTTAGTATGGGGGGCGCACGATCAGCCCCAGCATTTT,CASSLVWGAHDQPQHF
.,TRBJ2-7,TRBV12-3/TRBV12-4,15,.,TGTGCCAGCAGTCCCGGGGGGCAGAGCTTCTACGAGCAGTACTTC,CASSPGGQSFYEQYF
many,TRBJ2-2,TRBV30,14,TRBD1,TGTGCCTTACCGGGACAGGGCTTGCCCGGGGAGCTGTTTTTT,CALPGQGLPGELFF
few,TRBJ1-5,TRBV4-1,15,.,TGCGCCAGCAGCCAAGATCAAGGTTCGAGTCAGCCCCAGCATTTT,CASSQDQGSSQPQHF
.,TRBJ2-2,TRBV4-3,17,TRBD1,TGCGCCAGCAGCCAAGGGGCAGGGGGCGTGGGCACCGGGGAGCTGTTTTTT,CASSQGAGGVGTGELFF
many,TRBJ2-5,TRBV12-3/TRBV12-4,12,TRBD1,TGTGCCAGCAGTCCAGGGGGAGAGACCCAGTACTTC,CASSPGGETQYF
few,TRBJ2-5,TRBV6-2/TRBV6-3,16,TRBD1,TGTGCCAGCAGCCGACTAGGACAGGGGGGACAAGAGACCCAGTACTTC,CASSRLGQGGQETQYF